These 16 T cell receptor beta chains came from one sample sequenced in a study of blood T cell repertoires in COVID-19. Sequencing was performed with immunoSEQ multiplex PCR; in TCRdb, only in-frame clones are kept and a portion is missing. The sample has approximately 53,000 clones; 81% are singletons. The sequenced material came from peripheral blood. The receptors were sampled from an elderly woman with COVID-19, enrolled during active disease.

The chain recombines TRBV9 with TRBJ1-4; TRBD1 is a possible D gene (6 bases). This CDR3 spans 15 amino acids. Trimming took 5 bases from V and 0 from J, leaving 11 bases between them. Germline V gives CDR1 SGDLS, CDR2 YYNGEE. The CDR3 loop is CASSPGVATNEKLFF. Written as DNA, the CDR3 is TGTGCCAGCAGTCCAGGGGTCGCAACTAATGAAAAACTGTTTTTT.

This clone has a handful of counts. The CDR3 sequence: CASGLGQGGETQYF. The CDR3 nucleotides read TGTGCTAGTGGTTTGGGACAGGGTGGAGAGACCCAGTACTTC. The chain carries TRBV12-5 and TRBJ2-5; 7 nucleotides match TRBD1. Germline V lookup: CDR1 LGHNT, CDR2 FRNRAP. The CDR3 contains 14 residues. With V trimmed by 1 base and J by 4 bases, 3 bases remained unmatched.

V gene TRBV5-6 combines with J gene TRBJ1-3; 7 bases map to TRBD1. The V segment lost 4 bases and the J segment 5 bases; nucleotides outside the gene matches: 6. The CDR3 extends over 14 amino acids. Germline V CDR1 and CDR2: SGHDT, YYEEEE. CDR3 sequence reads: CASSVRGQRNTIYF. The DNA for the CDR3 is TGTGCCAGCAGCGTACGGGGACAGCGAAACACCATATATTTT.

This clone came up once. This sequence joins TRBV3-1 (or the pseudogene TRBV3-2) and TRBJ1-1; D is possibly TRBD1 (5 bases). Germline values: CDR1 LGHDT, CDR2 YNNKEL (reference sequence). There are 17 residues in the CDR3. V was shortened by 5 bases and J by 0 bases, with 19 bases between the two germline ends. The CDR3 nucleotides read TGTGCCAGCAGCGAGACGGGACTTATGACGATGAACACTGAAGCTTTCTTT. It translates to CASSETGLMTMNTEAFF.

The chain is built from TRBV3-1 (or the pseudogene TRBV3-2) and TRBJ2-4; 8 positions match TRBD1. Unmatched junction bases numbered 5, after V lost 4 bases and J lost 0 bases. This CDR3 has 16 residues. Germline-derived CDR1 and CDR2 are LGHDT and YNNKEL (reference sequence). CDR3 in amino acids: CASSPRDRLAKNIQYF. CDR3 nucleotides: TGTGCCAGCAGCCCTCGGGACAGGTTAGCCAAAAACATTCAGTACTTC.

This clone was recorded only once. The chain recombines TRBV14 with TRBJ2-1, with unresolved D. V dropped 6 bases and J dropped 4 bases, with 10 bases sitting between them. Per the germline V gene, CDR1 is SGHDN and CDR2 is FVKESK. The CDR3 extends over 13 amino acids. DNA of the CDR3: TGTGCCAGCAGTCTCCAGGTTTACAATGAGCAGTTCTTC. This encodes CASSLQVYNEQFF.

The chain uses TRBV2 and TRBJ2-1; 9 bases are shared with TRBD2. The J segment lost 2 bases and the V segment lost 6 bases, leaving 2 bases of the junction unmatched. This CDR3 has 14 residues. Germline assignment: CDR1 SNHLY and CDR2 FYNNEI. As DNA, the CDR3 is TGTGCCAGCAGATTAGCGGGAGCCTACAATGAGCAGTTCTTC. This codes for CASRLAGAYNEQFF.

This rearrangement joins TRBV2 to TRBJ2-6; D ambiguous. This CDR3 comprises 16 residues. CDR1 is SNHLY, CDR2 FYNNEI, per germline. The V gene lost 5 bases and the J gene lost 1 base, with 12 bases spanning the gap. The chain's CDR3 is CASSPSAASGANVLTF. In nucleotides, the CDR3 is TGTGCCAGCAGTCCTAGTGCAGCATCTGGGGCCAACGTCCTGACTTTC.

A remark on this clone: Mismatch with germline at one junction end may stem from a read error. This chain uses TRBV7-7 with TRBJ2-5; 9 nucleotides agree with TRBD2. Germline CDR1 is SSHAT and CDR2 is FNYEAQ (reference sequence). The CDR3 totals 15 residues. This chain's CDR3 is CASSNDAGTSRTQYF. The DNA of the CDR3 is TGTGCTAGCAGCAACGACGCCGGGACTAGCAGGACCCAGTACTTC.

The J gene is TRBJ2-7, the V gene TRBV2, with a tentative D call TRBD1 (5 bases). Trimming pared 2 bases from V and 4 bases from J, leaving 15 bases between. The germline V gene encodes CDR1 SNHLY and CDR2 FYNNEI. There are 15 residues in the CDR3. This CDR3 reads CASSESPTGLYEQYF. The CDR3 coding sequence is TGTGCCAGCAGTGAATCCCCTACAGGATTATACGAGCAGTACTTC.

The chain joins TRBV6-1 to TRBJ1-6, with TRBD1 matching over 9 bases. V was clipped by 0 bases and J by 10 bases; unmatched bases: 7. The CDR3 runs to 16 residues. In germline, CDR1 is MNHNS, CDR2 SASEGT. This chain's CDR3 is CASSEASGTGQSPLHF. CDR3 coding DNA: TGTGCCAGCAGTGAAGCTTCCGGGACAGGGCAATCACCCCTCCACTTT.

The V and J genes are TRBV9 and TRBJ1-1; tentative D call: TRBD1 (5 bases). V shed 3 bases and J shed 2 bases, with 8 bases lying between them. CDR1 and CDR2 from the germline V gene are SGDLS and YYNGEE. The CDR3 has 13 residues. CDR3 sequence: CASSATGNTEAFF. In DNA, the CDR3 is TGTGCCAGCAGCGCTACAGGAAACACTGAAGCTTTCTTT.

The V gene is TRBV6-2 or TRBV6-3, the J gene TRBJ1-2; 7 bases line up with TRBD1. Germline assignment: CDR1 MNHEY and CDR2 SVGEGT. With V trimmed by 2 bases and J by 3 bases, 6 bases remained unmatched. CDR3 length equals 15 residues. The CDR3 reads CASSYIQGLDYGYTF. The CDR3, as DNA: TGTGCCAGCAGTTACATACAGGGGTTGGACTATGGCTACACCTTC.

The chain employs TRBV7-2 and TRBJ2-1; TRBD1 matches at 10 bases. Per the germline V gene, CDR1 is SGHTA and CDR2 is FQGNSA. The CDR3 loop spans 15 amino acids. Losses at the gene ends were 7 bases for V and 6 bases for J; bases not matched to a gene: 9. The CDR3 region is CASIRGQGISNEQFF. CDR3 sequence (DNA): TGTGCCAGCATCCGGGGACAGGGGATTTCCAATGAGCAGTTCTTC. The full variable domain, completed using reference TRBV7-2 and TRBJ2-1, is GAGVSQSPSNKVTEKGKDVELRCDPISGHTALYWYRQSLGQGLEFLIYFQGNSAPDKSGLPSDRFSAERTGGSVSTLTIQRTQQEDSAVYLCASIRGQGISNEQFFGPGTRLTVL.

The chain combines TRBV12-3 or TRBV12-4 with TRBJ2-5; tentatively, D is TRBD1 (5 bases). Deletions cut 7 bases from V and 4 bases from J, with 7 bases between. This CDR3 is 11 amino acids long. CDR3 bases: TGTGCCAGCACCCAGGGAGAGACCCAGTACTTC. Amino acids: CASTQGETQYF.

The chain has TRBV7-3 and TRBJ2-1; TRBD2 might be the D (5 bases). The CDR3 contains 13 residues. CDR1 is SGHTA, CDR2 FQGTGA, per germline. V lost 5 bases and J 9 bases, leaving 14 bases between the germline ends. The CDR3 region has the DNA TGTGCCAGCAGCCCCCCGGGCCGGGGTGAGCAGTTCTTC. This translates into CASSPPGRGEQFF.